A selection of T cell receptor beta chains follows, all from one sample in a study of blood T cell repertoires in COVID-19. Libraries were prepared by immunoSEQ multiplex PCR; TCRdb keeps only in-frame clonotypes and omits some of them. The sample consists of 210,000 or so clones, about 85% of them appearing once. The sequenced sample consisted of peripheral blood. Receptors originate from a woman between 18 and 30 years old who had recovered from COVID-19. CDR3s include the opening cysteine and the closing phenylalanine or tryptophan. D genes are given only for firm matches. Clone size, where shown, is once, few, many, or a class for clones that have expanded.

J gene | clone size | V gene | D gene | CDR3 protein | CDR3 DNA
TRBJ2-1 | once | TRBV5-1 | - | CASSLENREQFF | TGCGCCAGCAGCTTGGAGAACAGGGAGCAGTTCTTC
TRBJ1-1 | - | TRBV20-1 | - | CSASKRDTEAFF | TGCAGTGCTAGTAAGAGGGATACTGAAGCTTTCTTT
TRBJ2-2 | once | TRBV24-1 | TRBD2 | CATSDFRTSGRALDTGELFF | TGTGCCACCAGTGATTTCCGGACTAGCGGGAGGGCCTTAGACACCGGGGAGCTGTTTTTT
TRBJ2-7 | - | TRBV19 | TRBD2 | CASSIALAGSYEQYF | TGTGCCAGTAGTATAGCGCTAGCGGGGTCCTACGAGCAGTACTTC
TRBJ1-2 | - | TRBV2 | TRBD1 | CARFLDRAANYGYTF | TGTGCCAGGTTTTTGGACAGGGCGGCTAACTATGGCTACACCTTC
TRBJ1-2 | - | TRBV12-3/TRBV12-4 | - | CASRAGDYGYTF | TGTGCCAGCAGGGCCGGAGACTATGGCTACACCTTC
TRBJ2-7 | - | TRBV6-5 | TRBD1 | CASRGQGTYEQYF | TGTGCCAGCAGGGGACAGGGGACCTACGAGCAGTACTTC
TRBJ1-1 | - | TRBV30 | - | CAWSVLGGYTEAFF | TGTGCCTGGAGTGTACTAGGCGGGTACACTGAAGCTTTCTTT
TRBJ2-1 | - | TRBV10-1 | TRBD2 | CATIVTSGRRMGRYNEQFF | TGCGCCACCATAGTTACTAGCGGGAGAAGAATGGGCCGATACAATGAGCAGTTCTTC
TRBJ1-2 | - | TRBV9 | - | CASSVAGIGGLGYTF | TGTGCCAGCAGCGTAGCAGGGATTGGTGGTCTTGGCTACACCTTC
TRBJ2-5 | - | TRBV18 | TRBD1 | CASSPEQGRETQYF | TGTGCCAGCTCACCAGAACAGGGGAGAGAGACCCAGTACTTC
TRBJ2-3 | once | TRBV19 | TRBD2 | CASSIGASGTTDTQYF | TGTGCCAGTAGTATAGGGGCTAGCGGAACCACAGATACGCAGTATTTT
TRBJ2-7 | - | TRBV29-1 | TRBD1 | CSVEDGQQGLYEQYF | TGCAGCGTTGAAGATGGCCAACAGGGGCTCTACGAGCAGTACTTC
TRBJ2-7 | - | TRBV5-3 | TRBD1 | CARSLVGTEISYEQYF | TGTGCCAGAAGCTTGGTGGGGACAGAGATATCGTACGAGCAGTACTTC
TRBJ1-1 | - | TRBV4-3 | - | CASSQDWGQNTEAFF | TGCGCCAGCAGCCAAGACTGGGGACAGAACACTGAAGCTTTCTTT
TRBJ2-5 | - | TRBV9 | - | CASSGAWETQYF | TGTGCCAGCAGCGGAGCATGGGAGACCCAGTACTTC
TRBJ2-1 | - | TRBV5-4 | - | CASSPPDNYNEQFF | TGTGCCAGCAGCCCGCCGGACAACTACAATGAGCAGTTCTTC
TRBJ2-7 | - | TRBV9 | - | CASSEQGYSYEQYF | TGTGCCAGCAGCGAACAGGGTTACTCCTACGAGCAGTACTTC
TRBJ2-3 | - | TRBV28 | TRBD2 | CATRGLAGDTQYF | TGTGCCACACGGGGACTAGCGGGAGATACGCAGTATTTT
TRBJ2-7 | - | TRBV6-2/TRBV6-3 | - | CASSYSRRSGDYEQYF | TGTGCCAGCAGTTACTCGAGACGGTCCGGAGACTACGAGCAGTACTTC
TRBJ2-1 | - | TRBV27 | - | CASSFGINNEQFF | TGTGCCAGCAGTTTCGGGATCAACAATGAGCAGTTCTTC
TRBJ2-7 | - | TRBV19 | - | CASSMTDYEQYF | TGTGCCAGTAGTATGACAGACTACGAGCAGTACTTC
TRBJ2-5 | - | TRBV5-1 | - | CASSYGYAETQYF | TGCGCCAGCAGCTACGGTTATGCAGAGACCCAGTACTTC
TRBJ1-1 | - | TRBV5-1 | - | CASSQNAANTEAFF | TGCGCCAGCAGTCAGAATGCCGCGAACACTGAAGCTTTCTTT
TRBJ1-5 | - | TRBV7-2 | - | CASSLRRGGEYSNQPQHF | TGTGCCAGCAGCTTAAGACGGGGTGGGGAATATAGCAATCAGCCCCAGCATTTT
TRBJ2-7 | - | TRBV5-8 | TRBD2 | CASSFWRESPYEQYF | TGTGCCAGCAGCTTTTGGCGGGAGTCCCCATACGAGCAGTACTTC
TRBJ1-6 | - | TRBV2 | - | CASRDRDTQGSPLHF | TGTGCCAGCAGGGATCGGGACACCCAGGGTTCACCCCTCCACTTT
TRBJ2-1 | - | TRBV7-9 | TRBD2 | CASSLPTSGSSYNEQFF | TGTGCCAGCAGCTTACCTACTAGCGGTAGCTCCTACAATGAGCAGTTCTTC
TRBJ2-5 | - | TRBV5-6 | TRBD2 | CASSPSGSEETQYF | TGTGCCAGCTCCCCTAGCGGGAGTGAGGAGACCCAGTACTTC
TRBJ2-7 | - | TRBV7-9 | - | CASSLSGYEQYF | TGTGCCAGCAGCTTGAGCGGTTACGAGCAGTACTTC
TRBJ1-6 | - | TRBV30 | TRBD1 | CAWSLGTDNSPLHF | TGTGCCTGGAGCTTGGGGACAGATAATTCACCCCTCCACTTT
TRBJ1-1 | - | TRBV19 | TRBD1 | CASSIAGRGWFDTEAFF | TGTGCCAGTAGTATAGCCGGCAGGGGGTGGTTCGACACTGAAGCTTTCTTT
TRBJ2-1 | - | TRBV27 | TRBD1 | CASSLTGYNEQFF | TGTGCCAGCAGTCTGACAGGGTACAATGAGCAGTTCTTC
TRBJ2-3 | - | TRBV6-1 | - | CASSEGTALGFTDTQYF | TGTGCCAGCAGTGAAGGGACAGCCCTGGGGTTCACAGATACGCAGTATTTT
TRBJ2-2 | - | TRBV3-1/TRBV3-2 | TRBD2 | CASGLAGNTGELFF | TGTGCCAGCGGACTAGCGGGAAACACCGGGGAGCTGTTTTTT
TRBJ2-3 | - | TRBV4-2 | TRBD2 | CASSPSGRTDTQYF | TGTGCCAGCAGCCCTAGCGGGCGCACAGATACGCAGTATTTT
TRBJ1-3 | - | TRBV5-5 | - | CASSSNRAGGNTIYF | TGTGCCAGCAGCAGCAACAGGGCGGGTGGAAACACCATATATTTT
TRBJ2-7 | - | TRBV6-5 | TRBD2 | CASSYLLAGPYEQYF | TGTGCCAGCAGTTACTTACTAGCGGGGCCTTACGAGCAGTACTTC
TRBJ2-3 | - | TRBV7-3 | TRBD2 | CASSSGTSGRDTQYF | TGTGCCAGCAGCTCTGGGACTAGCGGGAGGGATACGCAGTATTTT
TRBJ2-2 | - | TRBV18 | - | CASSPRTVSNTGELFF | TGTGCCAGCTCACCCAGGACAGTCTCGAACACCGGGGAGCTGTTTTTT
TRBJ1-1 | - | TRBV27 | - | CASSFGPNTEAFF | TGTGCCAGCAGTTTTGGGCCGAACACTGAAGCTTTCTTT
TRBJ2-2 | - | TRBV3-1/TRBV3-2 | TRBD2 | CASSHGTSGSSKNTGELFF | TGTGCCAGCAGCCACGGGACTAGCGGGAGCTCCAAAAACACCGGGGAGCTGTTTTTT
TRBJ1-6 | - | TRBV4-3 | - | CASSQERASPLHF | TGCGCCAGCAGCCAAGAGAGGGCCTCACCCCTCCACTTT
TRBJ1-1 | - | TRBV7-2 | - | CASSLGVTGTEAFF | TGTGCCAGCAGCTTAGGCGTGACGGGAACTGAAGCTTTCTTT
TRBJ2-1 | - | TRBV9 | TRBD2 | CASSVDGTSRNEQFF | TGTGCCAGCAGCGTAGATGGGACTAGTCGTAATGAGCAGTTCTTC
TRBJ1-2 | - | TRBV5-1 | TRBD1 | CASSLEQGFHYGYTF | TGCGCCAGCAGCTTGGAACAGGGGTTCCACTATGGCTACACCTTC
TRBJ2-3 | few | TRBV27 | TRBD2 | CASSLTSGTPTQYF | TGTGCCAGCAGTTTAACTAGCGGGACGCCGACGCAGTATTTT
TRBJ1-2 | - | TRBV5-1 | - | CASSKLTSGYGYTF | TGCGCCAGCAGCAAACTGACAAGTGGCTATGGCTACACCTTC
TRBJ2-1 | - | TRBV24-1 | - | CATSEPGQSSYNEQFF | TGTGCCACCAGTGAGCCCGGACAGAGCTCCTACAATGAGCAGTTCTTC
TRBJ2-7 | - | TRBV6-1 | TRBD2 | CASSVSATSGRYEQYF | TGTGCCAGCAGTGTCTCCGCGACTAGCGGAAGGTACGAGCAGTACTTC
TRBJ2-7 | once | TRBV28 | - | CASSQGATYEQYF | TGTGCCAGCAGTCAAGGGGCTACCTACGAGCAGTACTTC